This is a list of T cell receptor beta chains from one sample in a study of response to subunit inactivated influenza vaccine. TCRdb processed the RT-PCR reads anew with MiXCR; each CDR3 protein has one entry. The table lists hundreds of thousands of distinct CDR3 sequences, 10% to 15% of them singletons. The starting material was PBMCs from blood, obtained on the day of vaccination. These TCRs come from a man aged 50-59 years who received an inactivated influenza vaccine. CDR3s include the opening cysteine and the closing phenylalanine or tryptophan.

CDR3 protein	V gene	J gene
CASNRESYEQYF	TRBV2	TRBJ2-7
CASSSLNRDLNTEAFF	TRBV7-8	TRBJ1-1
CASSQAAGGTQYF	TRBV14	TRBJ2-5
CASSQDRGTGETQYF	TRBV4-3	TRBJ2-5
CSATLAGRTYEQYF	TRBV29-1	TRBJ2-7
CAPRMGAQDSNQPQHF	TRBV24-1	TRBJ1-5
CASRDGSHANEQFF	TRBV12-3/TRBV12-4	TRBJ2-1
CASSSTAYQETQYF	TRBV5-1	TRBJ2-5
CAISYSLDLINTGELFF	TRBV6-5	TRBJ2-2
CSARDPRTGGLSPLHF	TRBV20-1	TRBJ1-6
CASSLILAGGYEQYF	TRBV28	TRBJ2-7
CSARDLTPVNIQYF	TRBV20-1	TRBJ2-4
CASSDRDRGRFGTDTQYF	TRBV11-2	TRBJ2-3
CASSETSGEIKSGELFF	TRBV7-9	TRBJ2-2
CASSSGRTTSSTDTQYF	TRBV5-1	TRBJ2-3
CATSALAYNEQFF	TRBV24-1	TRBJ2-1
CASSAGLAGSGEQYF	TRBV9	TRBJ2-7
CASSRGRSSGNTIYF	TRBV12-3/TRBV12-4	TRBJ1-3
CASSDSPGMNTEAFF	TRBV5-1	TRBJ1-1
CASSFSMNTEAFF	TRBV7-7	TRBJ1-1
CASNRGALDEQYF	TRBV12-3/TRBV12-4	TRBJ2-7
CASSHGTSRQTQYF	TRBV4-2	TRBJ2-5
CASSPPTYEQYF	TRBV7-2	TRBJ2-7
CASSSGQLDYEQYF	TRBV28	TRBJ2-7
CASSYGGGLQETQYF	TRBV6-5	TRBJ2-5
CASSFGGGAGLGTDTQYF	TRBV7-8	TRBJ2-3
CASSPGGTNEQYF	TRBV6-2/TRBV6-3	TRBJ2-7
CASSLVRRRENTEAFF	TRBV5-1	TRBJ1-1
CASSLARDSQSSYNEQFF	TRBV5-1	TRBJ2-1
CASSLRGDNEQLF	TRBV12-3/TRBV12-4	TRBJ2-1
CASSIVGRANEQFF	TRBV19	TRBJ2-1
CASSYPIGTGGFDEQYF	TRBV6-2/TRBV6-3	TRBJ2-7
CASSQGSDQYF	TRBV7-9	TRBJ2-5
CASSLQPKETQYF	TRBV7-9	TRBJ2-5
CATSSGRNSPLHF	TRBV15	TRBJ1-6
CASGPSQGAWETQYF	TRBV9	TRBJ2-5
CASSPRDGSYEQYF	TRBV18	TRBJ2-7
CASSLPQETQYF	TRBV7-8	TRBJ2-5
CASRDSGRTDTQYF	TRBV12-3/TRBV12-4	TRBJ2-3
CASTSSAREQYF	TRBV12-3/TRBV12-4	TRBJ2-7
CASSRAGTGEETQYF	TRBV5-1	TRBJ2-5
CASSQDWASGAYEQYF	TRBV4-2	TRBJ2-7
CASSQDHLAKGQGPNYGYTF	TRBV3-1	TRBJ1-2
CAISESLDAAQPQHF	TRBV10-3	TRBJ1-5
CASSLAGGYTGELFF	TRBV5-1	TRBJ2-2